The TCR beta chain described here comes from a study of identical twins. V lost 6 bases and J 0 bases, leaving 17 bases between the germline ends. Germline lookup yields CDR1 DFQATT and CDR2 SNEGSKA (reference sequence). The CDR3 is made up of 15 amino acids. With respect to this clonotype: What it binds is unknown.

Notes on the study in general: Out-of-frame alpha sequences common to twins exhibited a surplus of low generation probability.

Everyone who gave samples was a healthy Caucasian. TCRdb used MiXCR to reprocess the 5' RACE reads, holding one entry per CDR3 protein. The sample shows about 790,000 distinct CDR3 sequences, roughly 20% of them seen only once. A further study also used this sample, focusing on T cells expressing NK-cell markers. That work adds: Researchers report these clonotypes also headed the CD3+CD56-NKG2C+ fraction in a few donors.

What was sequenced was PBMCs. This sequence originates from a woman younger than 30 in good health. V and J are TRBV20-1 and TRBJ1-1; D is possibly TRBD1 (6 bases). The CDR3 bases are TGCAGTGCCCTCAAGGGGGGCGCATTGAACACTGAAGCTTTCTTT. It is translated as CSALKGGALNTEAFF.